Following are 28 T cell receptor beta chains from one sample sequenced in a study of blood T cell repertoires in COVID-19. Data came from immunoSEQ multiplex PCR; TCRdb stores just in-frame clones and leaves some out. This table holds 180,000 or so clones, roughly 86% found once. Sequencing input: PBMCs or T cells enriched from blood (not recorded which). The receptors originated from a man aged 40-49 years with acute COVID-19.

For the CDR3, the DNA is TGTGCCAGCAGTTACCTCGGACTAGCGGGAGTAGCCGGGGAGCTGTTTTTT. Translated, it gives CASSYLGLAGVAGELFF. The chain has TRBV28 and TRBJ2-2, with 13 positions matching TRBD2. The trim removed 4 bases at V and 6 bases at J, leaving 8 bases unmatched. The CDR3 is made up of 17 amino acids. The germline gives CDR1 MDHEN, CDR2 SYDVKM.

The V call is TRBV30, the J call TRBJ2-1; 14 nucleotides line up with TRBD2. The germline CDR1 and CDR2 sequences are GTSNPN and SVGIG (reference sequence). V shed 7 bases and J 7 bases; nucleotides not matched to a gene: 6. This CDR3 region has 14 residues. The CDR3 DNA reads TGTGCCTACGGGACTAGCGGGAGATTGAATGAGCAGTTCTTC. It specifies CAYGTSGRLNEQFF.

The chain uses TRBV4-2 and TRBJ2-7; D ambiguous. CDR3 length: 15 amino acids. The germline CDR1 and CDR2 sequences are LGHNA and YNFKEQ. Deletions cut 0 bases from V and 3 bases from J, with 12 bases between. CDR3 in DNA: TGTGCCAGCAGCCAAGAGGGCGTTTTCGACTACGAGCAGTACTTC. This translates into CASSQEGVFDYEQYF.

This clone was counted once. V is TRBV24-1 and J is TRBJ2-3, with D tentatively TRBD2 (6 bases). Germline CDR1 reads KGHDR; CDR2 reads SFDVKD. The V and J ends lost 5 bases and 6 bases respectively, with 14 bases between them. The CDR3 is 14 residues long. Written as DNA, the CDR3 is TGTGCCACCAGTGGCTCGGGAGTCACGGATACGCAGTATTTT. Its protein product is CATSGSGVTDTQYF.

The V call is TRBV30, the J call TRBJ1-2; tentatively, D is TRBD1 (5 bases). With 6 bases removed from V and 3 bases from J, the gap between germline ends came to 14 bases. Germline-derived CDR1 and CDR2 are GTSNPN and SVGIG (reference sequence). CDR3 length equals 13 residues. The CDR3 DNA sequence: TGTGCCTGTACGACAGCCACTCACTATGGCTACACCTTC. It encodes CACTTATHYGYTF.

This chain connects TRBV4-1 to TRBJ2-3; 12 bases align to TRBD2. Germline loops: CDR1 MGHRA, CDR2 YSYEKL. This CDR3 has 17 residues. V trimming: 1 base; J trimming: 6 bases; junction bases outside the gene matches: 8. In nucleotides, the CDR3 is TGCGCCAGCAGCCAAGCGTGGGCTAGCGGGAGGGCCGATACGCAGTATTTT. Its protein product is CASSQAWASGRADTQYF.

Sample share makes this clone medium-sized. The rearrangement links TRBV6-5 to TRBJ1-5, with 7 bases lining up with TRBD1. There are 15 residues in the CDR3. Germline values: CDR1 MNHEY, CDR2 SVGAGI. V lost 7 bases, J lost 1 base, and 7 bases stayed unmatched. The CDR3 spells CASISGTESNQPQHF. The DNA of the CDR3 is TGTGCCAGCATCTCCGGGACAGAGAGCAATCAGCCCCAGCATTTT.

The gene calls are TRBV11-2 and TRBJ2-1; TRBD2 matches at 14 bases. The V gene end was trimmed by 6 bases and the J gene end by 7 bases; junction bases not matched to a gene: 8. Germline V CDR1 and CDR2: SGHAT, FQNNGV. CDR3 size: 16 residues. CDR3 in DNA: TGTGCCAGCAGTTCCAGGACTAGCGGGAGGTTAAATGAGCAGTTCTTC. This encodes CASSSRTSGRLNEQFF. Based on the CDR3 plus reference TRBV11-2 and TRBJ2-1, the full variable domain is EAGVAQSPRYKIIEKRQSVAFWCNPISGHATLYWYQQILGQGPKLLIQFQNNGVVDDSQLPKDRFSAERLKGVDSTLKIQPAKLEDSAVYLCASSSRTSGRLNEQFFGPGTRLTVL.

The CDR3 spells CASSGLGTGGETQYF. DNA of the CDR3: TGTGCCAGCAGCGGGCTCGGGACAGGGGGGGAGACCCAGTACTTC. This chain joins TRBV9 and TRBJ2-5; 11 bases agree with TRBD1. Germline V gene data show CDR1 as SGDLS and CDR2 as YYNGEE. V was clipped by 3 bases and J by 5 bases; unmatched bases: 6. The CDR3 is 15 amino acids.

The chain uses TRBV28 and TRBJ1-5; 9 nucleotides align to TRBD1. Trimming at V came to 3 bases and at J to 4 bases, leaving 4 bases not matched to a gene. Germline loops: CDR1 MDHEN, CDR2 SYDVKM. The length of the CDR3 is 15 residues. CDR3 in amino acids: CASSFEGTGNQPQHF. The DNA for the CDR3 is TGTGCCAGCAGTTTTGAAGGGACAGGGAATCAGCCCCAGCATTTT.

The genes are TRBV19 and TRBJ1-3; 7 nucleotides align to TRBD1. This CDR3 comprises 18 residues. Germline V CDR1 and CDR2: LNHDA, SQIVND (reference sequence). V lost 6 bases to trimming and J lost 0 bases; unmatched junction nucleotides: 14. CDR3 sequence: CASSSDRPTRISGNTIYF. Written as DNA, the CDR3 is TGTGCCAGTAGCTCGGACAGGCCCACTCGAATCTCTGGAAACACCATATATTTT.

The chain carries TRBV27 and TRBJ1-6; D unresolved. Per the germline V gene, CDR1 is MNHEY and CDR2 is SMNVEV (reference sequence). Trimming removed 6 bases at V and 2 bases at J, with 14 bases between. The CDR3 runs 16 residues. The CDR3 spells CASSSDGAPYNSPLHF. The CDR3 nucleotides read TGTGCCAGCAGCAGCGATGGAGCCCCCTATAATTCACCCCTCCACTTT.

The V gene is TRBV6-5, the J gene TRBJ1-1, with D possibly being TRBD1 (5 bases). Germline CDR1 is MNHEY and CDR2 is SVGAGI. The length of the CDR3 is 13 residues. Trimming removed 1 base at V and 8 bases at J, with 11 bases between. CDR3 coding DNA: TGTGCCAGCAGTTACTGGGTAGGGGTAGAAGCTTTCTTT. Translation: CASSYWVGVEAFF.

The J gene is TRBJ2-7, the V gene TRBV9, with 8 bases aligning to TRBD2. This CDR3 comprises 15 residues. Trimming at V came to 0 bases and at J to 5 bases, leaving 7 bases not matched to a gene. Looked up from germline, CDR1 is SGDLS and CDR2 is YYNGEE. The CDR3 DNA reads as TGTGCCAGCAGCGTAGGGGTAGCGGGAATCAACGAGCAGTACTTC. The encoded protein is CASSVGVAGINEQYF. The whole variable domain, filled in from reference TRBV9 and TRBJ2-7, reads DSGVTQTPKHLITATGQRVTLRCSPRSGDLSVYWYQQSLDQGLQFLIQYYNGEERAKGNILERFSAQQFPDLHSELNLSSLELGDSALYFCASSVGVAGINEQYFGPGTRLTVT.

The genes are TRBV7-9 and TRBJ2-7; 7 bases are shared with TRBD1. Per germline, CDR1 SEHNR and CDR2 FQNEAQ (reference sequence). Trimming cost V 3 bases and J 1 base; bases outside gene matches: 6. CDR3 length equals 15 residues. In nucleotides, the CDR3 is TGTGCCAGCAGCTTCCATCAGGACAGGTCCTACGAGCAGTACTTC. As protein: CASSFHQDRSYEQYF.

The gene calls are TRBV18 and TRBJ1-2; a weak D match, TRBD1 (6 bases). The germline V and J ends were trimmed by 2 bases and 8 bases, with 21 bases remaining between them. The CDR3 loop spans 16 amino acids. Per the germline V gene, CDR1 is KGHSH and CDR2 is LQKENI. CDR3 nucleotide sequence: TGTGCCAGCTCACCAATGGGGGCGACTATCGGCGAAGGCTACACCTTC. Amino acid sequence: CASSPMGATIGEGYTF.

This chain connects TRBV27 to TRBJ2-1; 7 positions match TRBD2. In germline, CDR1 is MNHEY, CDR2 SMNVEV (reference sequence). V was clipped by 3 bases and J by 8 bases; unmatched bases: 7. CDR3 length: 14 residues. This CDR3 reads CASSFVAGVDEQFF. The CDR3, as DNA: TGTGCCAGCAGTTTTGTGGCGGGAGTGGATGAGCAGTTCTTC.

The chain links TRBV19 to TRBJ2-2; D perhaps matches TRBD2 (5 bases). Germline loops: CDR1 LNHDA, CDR2 SQIVND (reference sequence). This CDR3 has 16 residues. The germline V and J ends were trimmed by 7 bases and 4 bases, with 19 bases remaining between them. The CDR3: CASTPSRSRLTGELFF. For the CDR3, the DNA is TGTGCCAGTACCCCTAGCCGTTCTCGGCTCACCGGGGAGCTGTTTTTT.

The V call is TRBV2, the J call TRBJ2-3, with 9 positions matching TRBD2. The CDR3 sequence is 15 residues long. V shed 8 bases and J 4 bases; nucleotides not matched to a gene: 10. Germline V gene sequence: CDR1 SNHLY, CDR2 FYNNEI. CDR3 loop: CASGAGGPHADTQYF. The CDR3 bases are TGTGCCAGCGGGGCGGGAGGGCCCCACGCAGATACGCAGTATTTT.

V usage is TRBV15 and J usage is TRBJ2-7, with 7 bases lining up with TRBD1. The CDR3 has 15 residues. Germline V lookup: CDR1 LNHNV, CDR2 YYDKDF (reference sequence). The junction had 4 bases not matched to a gene; V was cut back by 0 bases and J by 2 bases. The CDR3: CATSRDTGDPYEQYF. CDR3 bases: TGTGCCACCAGCAGAGATACAGGGGACCCCTACGAGCAGTACTTC.

The chain has TRBV27 and TRBJ1-1; the D gene is possibly TRBD1 (6 bases). The CDR3 has 15 residues. Trimming removed 3 bases from V and 5 bases from J, with 16 bases in between. From germline, CDR1 is MNHEY and CDR2 SMNVEV (reference sequence). The CDR3 region is CASSLVRGALTEAFF. In DNA form, the CDR3 reads TGTGCCAGCAGTTTGGTCAGGGGAGCCCTAACTGAAGCTTTCTTT.

The sample holds a few counts of this clone. This chain links TRBV15 with TRBJ1-4; TRBD1 matches at 7 bases. The CDR3 covers 16 residues. The junction had 9 bases not matched to a gene; V was cut back by 0 bases and J by 8 bases. The germline CDR1 and CDR2 sequences are LNHNV and YYDKDF (reference sequence). The CDR3 bases are TGTGCCACCAGCAGAGATCGGGACAGAGGGAGGGAAAAACTGTTTTTT. Its translation is CATSRDRDRGREKLFF.

The chain uses TRBV3-1 (or the pseudogene TRBV3-2) and TRBJ2-3; the D gene is possibly TRBD1 (6 bases). The CDR3 spans 16 residues. Trimming left V 0 bases short and J 2 bases short, with 12 bases between. The V gene's germline CDR1 is LGHDT and CDR2 YNNKEL (reference sequence). The CDR3 DNA is TGTGCCAGCAGCCAAGATACAGGGAGTCTCACAGATACGCAGTATTTT. It yields the protein CASSQDTGSLTDTQYF.

CDR3: CASSQELNQPQHF. Written as DNA, the CDR3 is TGTGCCAGCAGCCAAGAACTCAATCAGCCCCAGCATTTT. The J gene is TRBJ1-5, the V gene TRBV3-1 (or the pseudogene TRBV3-2); D uncertain. Trimming cost V 0 bases and J 3 bases, with 3 bases left between them. The CDR3 spans 13 residues. The germline V gene has CDR1 LGHDT and CDR2 YNNKEL (reference sequence).

This clone has more than one count but fewer than ten. V usage is TRBV2 and J usage is TRBJ1-1; D perhaps matches TRBD1 (5 bases). The V gene's germline CDR1 is SNHLY and CDR2 FYNNEI. CDR3 length equals 15 residues. The germline V and J ends were trimmed by 6 bases and 3 bases, with 17 bases remaining between them. CDR3 residues: CASRSFSRGDTEAFF. DNA of the CDR3: TGTGCCAGCAGGTCCTTTTCACGGGGGGACACTGAAGCTTTCTTT. Drawing the rest from reference TRBV2 and TRBJ1-1, the complete variable domain is EPEVTQTPSHQVTQMGQEVILRCVPISNHLYFYWYRQILGQKVEFLVSFYNNEISEKSEIFDDQFSVERPDGSNFTLKIRSTKLEDSAMYFCASRSFSRGDTEAFFGQGTRLTVV.

There are a few counts of this clone. The chain combines TRBV7-9 with TRBJ2-3, with TRBD2 matching over 12 bases. Germline V CDR1 and CDR2: SEHNR, FQNEAQ (reference sequence). The trim removed 4 bases at V and 2 bases at J, leaving 13 bases unmatched. This CDR3 spans 19 amino acids. The CDR3 sequence: CASSSTSPSGRAPTDTQYF. CDR3 DNA sequence: TGTGCCAGCAGCTCAACATCTCCTAGCGGGAGGGCTCCCACAGATACGCAGTATTTT.

This clone was seen more than once but under ten times. This chain uses TRBV5-6 with TRBJ2-1, with D hard to call. CDR1 SGHDT and CDR2 YYEEEE come from the germline V gene. V was cut by 0 bases and J by 4 bases, with 8 bases left in between. The CDR3 is 14 residues long. The CDR3 bases are TGTGCCAGCAGCTTGGTCTCCGTTTACAATGAGCAGTTCTTC. Translation gives CASSLVSVYNEQFF.

The sample holds one count of this clone. The chain has TRBV24-1 and TRBJ2-2, with TRBD1 matching over 9 bases. The CDR3 runs to 16 residues. The junction had 8 bases not matched to a gene; V was cut back by 5 bases and J by 5 bases. Per germline, CDR1 KGHDR and CDR2 SFDVKD. CDR3 amino acids: CATSASGTGRTGELFF. The CDR3 DNA sequence: TGTGCCACCAGTGCCTCCGGGACAGGGCGAACCGGGGAGCTGTTTTTT.